Below are 12 T cell receptor beta chains sequenced from a single sample in a study of cytomegalovirus exposure and HLA in healthy donors. 13 Jbeta primers and 60 Vbeta primers were used for the PCR. Profiling relied on immunoSEQ multiplex PCR, and the TCRdb table lists in-frame clones only, not all of them. The profile covers 130,000 or so clones, with 70% to 80% appearing a single time and approximately 0.9% taken by the ten largest. Material: PBMCs. Receptors were obtained from a woman aged 55-69 years in good health and CMV-seronegative.

The rearrangement links TRBV7-6 to TRBJ2-7; D may be TRBD1 (5 bases). Between the trimmed V and J ends, which lost 2 bases and 3 bases, there was a span of 8 bases. CDR1 SGHVS and CDR2 FNYEAQ come from the germline V gene. This CDR3 contains 13 residues. CDR3 nucleotides: TGTGCCAGCAGCTTAAAGACAGACTACGAGCAGTACTTC. Encoded protein: CASSLKTDYEQYF.

This clone was detected only a few times. V usage is TRBV4-1 and J usage is TRBJ2-7, with a tentative D call TRBD1 (6 bases). Germline loops: CDR1 MGHRA, CDR2 YSYEKL. The CDR3 is 16 amino acids. V was clipped by 2 bases and J by 0 bases, with 14 bases between them. The CDR3, as DNA: TGCGCCAGCAGCCAAAAGGGGGACCCGTCCTCCTACGAGCAGTACTTC. Translated: CASSQKGDPSSYEQYF.

This chain uses TRBV27 with TRBJ1-1; D is uncertain. Trimming took 4 bases from V and 0 from J, leaving 12 bases between them. This CDR3 is 15 amino acids long. CDR1 and CDR2 (germline): MNHEY, SMNVEV (reference sequence). CDR3 region: CASSSFSRMNTEAFF. The CDR3 nucleotides read TGTGCCAGCAGTTCATTTTCGAGGATGAACACTGAAGCTTTCTTT.

V usage is TRBV29-1 and J usage is TRBJ2-7, with 8 bases identical to TRBD2. V trimming: 7 bases; J trimming: 0 bases; junction bases outside the gene matches: 14. The CDR3 has 16 amino acids. Germline CDR1 is SQVTM and CDR2 is ANQGSEA. The chain's CDR3 is CSAKAGISGNSYEQYF. CDR3 nucleotides: TGCAGCGCAAAGGCAGGGATTAGCGGGAACTCCTACGAGCAGTACTTC.

The rearrangement links TRBV12-5 to TRBJ2-3, with a possible D match to TRBD1 (6 bases). The CDR3 extends over 15 amino acids. The V end was cut by 1 base, the J end by 2 bases, with 10 bases between. Per the germline V gene, CDR1 is LGHNT and CDR2 is FRNRAP. CDR3 DNA sequence: TGTGCTAGTGGTTTGGGGGACACCCACACAGATACGCAGTATTTT. Protein product: CASGLGDTHTDTQYF.

This clone has just one count. The rearrangement joins TRBV28 to TRBJ1-2; 7 nucleotides match TRBD1. This CDR3 has 13 amino acids. The V segment lost 7 bases and the J segment 8 bases; nucleotides outside the gene matches: 10. CDR1 and CDR2 (germline): MDHEN, SYDVKM. For the CDR3, the DNA is TGTGCCAGCATTTCCGACAGGGCAGGAGGCTACACCTTC. Translating it yields CASISDRAGGYTF.

The chain is built from TRBV29-1 and TRBJ2-5; D gene ambiguous. Germline CDR1 reads SQVTM; CDR2 reads ANQGSEA. With 6 bases removed from V and 5 bases from J, the gap between germline ends came to 10 bases. The CDR3 loop spans 11 amino acids. In DNA, the CDR3 is TGCAGCGTGGTGCCACGGGAGACCCAGTACTTC. Residues: CSVVPRETQYF.

This clone was counted a single time. This chain connects TRBV5-4 to TRBJ1-1, with D possibly matching TRBD1 (5 bases). This CDR3 spans 14 amino acids. The germline V gene has CDR1 SGHNT and CDR2 YYREEE (reference sequence). The V end was cut by 4 bases, the J end by 2 bases, with 12 bases between. The CDR3 region has the DNA TGTGCCAGCAGCCCCCCGGGGACTAACACTGAAGCTTTCTTT. This codes for CASSPPGTNTEAFF.

J is TRBJ2-3 and V is TRBV28, with 8 bases aligning to TRBD2. The V segment lost 5 bases and the J segment 8 bases; nucleotides outside the gene matches: 9. The CDR3 has 14 residues. Germline values: CDR1 MDHEN, CDR2 SYDVKM. CDR3 nucleotides: TGTGCCAGCAGTATCCTAGTAGCGGGGACTACGCAGTATTTT. Translation gives CASSILVAGTTQYF.

This chain uses TRBV7-7 with TRBJ2-2; the match to TRBD1 covers 9 bases. The ends lost 5 bases at V and 4 bases at J; junction bases unmatched: 5. The CDR3 consists of 15 residues. Germline CDR1 SSHAT, CDR2 FNYEAQ (reference sequence). Here the CDR3 reads CASSPTGGGTGELFF. The CDR3 DNA is TGTGCCAGCAGCCCAACAGGGGGCGGCACCGGGGAGCTGTTTTTT.

This clone showed up just once. A read error may account for a junction end that differs from germline. Other nucleotide sequences in the sample specify the same CDR3. The chain uses TRBV7-9 and TRBJ1-2; the match to TRBD1 covers 7 bases. This CDR3 contains 14 residues. The germline V gene has CDR1 SEHNR and CDR2 FQNEAQ (reference sequence). The CDR3, as DNA: TGCGCCAGCAGCTTCGGGACAGTGTTGAATGGCTACACCTTC. The encoded protein is CASSFGTVLNGYTF.

V and J are TRBV5-1 and TRBJ2-5; possibly TRBD2 for D (5 bases). V dropped 1 base and J dropped 5 bases, with 12 bases sitting between them. Germline-derived CDR1 and CDR2 are SGHRS and YFSETQ. The CDR3 is 14 amino acids. Here the CDR3 reads CASSLYAGRETQYF. The DNA for the CDR3 is TGCGCCAGCAGCTTGTATGCGGGCCGTGAGACCCAGTACTTC.